The 2 T cell receptor beta chains given below trace back to one sample, sequenced in a study of blood T cell repertoires in COVID-19. Sequencing used immunoSEQ multiplex PCR; TCRdb keeps in-frame clones, though not all of them. The sample consists of 350,000 to 500,000 clones, roughly 88% of them appearing once. The sample taken for sequencing was PBMCs or T cells enriched from blood (not recorded which). All receptors derive from a woman in her late teens or twenties who had been exposed to COVID-19.

The rearrangement uses TRBV4-1 and TRBJ1-2, with 7 bases identical to TRBD1. CDR3 length equals 14 residues. The ends lost 2 bases at V and 4 bases at J; junction bases unmatched: 4. The germline gives CDR1 MGHRA, CDR2 YSYEKL. The CDR3 nucleotides read TGCGCCAGCAGCCAACTCGACAGGGTCTATGGCTACACCTTC. This translates into CASSQLDRVYGYTF.

The rearrangement joins TRBV3-1 (or the pseudogene TRBV3-2) to TRBJ2-7, with 8 bases matching TRBD1. Germline trimming cut 4 bases from V and 2 bases from J; bases unmatched to any gene: 7. The V gene's germline CDR1 is LGHDT and CDR2 YNNKEL (reference sequence). The CDR3 is made up of 15 amino acids. The CDR3 protein is CASSRLGGQAYEQYF. The CDR3 region has the DNA TGTGCCAGCAGCCGCCTTGGGGGACAGGCCTACGAGCAGTACTTC.